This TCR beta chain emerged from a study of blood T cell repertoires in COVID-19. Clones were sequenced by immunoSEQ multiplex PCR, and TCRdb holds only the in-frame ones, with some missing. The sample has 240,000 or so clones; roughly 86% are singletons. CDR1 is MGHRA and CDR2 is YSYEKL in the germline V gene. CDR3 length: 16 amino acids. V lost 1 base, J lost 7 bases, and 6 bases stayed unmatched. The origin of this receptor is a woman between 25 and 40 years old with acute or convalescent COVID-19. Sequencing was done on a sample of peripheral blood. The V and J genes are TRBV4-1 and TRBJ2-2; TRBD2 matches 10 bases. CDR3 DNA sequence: TGCGCCAGCAGCCAAGCGACTAGCGGGTTTGGCGGGGAGCTGTTTTTT. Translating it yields CASSQATSGFGGELFF.